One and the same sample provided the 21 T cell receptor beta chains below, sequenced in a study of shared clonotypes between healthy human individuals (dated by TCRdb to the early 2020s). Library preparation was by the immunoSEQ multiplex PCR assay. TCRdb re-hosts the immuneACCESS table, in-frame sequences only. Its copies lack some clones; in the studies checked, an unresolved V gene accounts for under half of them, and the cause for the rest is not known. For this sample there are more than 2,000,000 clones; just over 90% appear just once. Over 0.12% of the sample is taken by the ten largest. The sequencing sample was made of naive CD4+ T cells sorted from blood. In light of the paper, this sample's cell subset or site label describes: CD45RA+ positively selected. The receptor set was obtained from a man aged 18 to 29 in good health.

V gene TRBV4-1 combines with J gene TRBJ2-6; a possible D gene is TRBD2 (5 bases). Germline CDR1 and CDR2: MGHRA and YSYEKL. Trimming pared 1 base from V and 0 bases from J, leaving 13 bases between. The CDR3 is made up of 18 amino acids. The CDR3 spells CASSQGPPGSSGANVLTF. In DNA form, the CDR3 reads TGCGCCAGCAGCCAAGGGCCCCCGGGGAGCTCTGGGGCCAACGTCCTGACTTTC.

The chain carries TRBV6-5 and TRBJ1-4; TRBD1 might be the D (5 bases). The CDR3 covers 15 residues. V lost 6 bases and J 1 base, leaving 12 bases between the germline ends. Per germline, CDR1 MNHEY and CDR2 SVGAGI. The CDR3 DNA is TGTGCCAGCAGGCCCGACAGTATAACTAATGAAAAACTGTTTTTT. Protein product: CASRPDSITNEKLFF.

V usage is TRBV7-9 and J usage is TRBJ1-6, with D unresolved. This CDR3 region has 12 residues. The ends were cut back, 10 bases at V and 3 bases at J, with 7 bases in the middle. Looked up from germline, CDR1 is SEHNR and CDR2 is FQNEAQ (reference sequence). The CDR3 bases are TGTGCCACTGCGGACTATAATTCACCCCTCCACTTT. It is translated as CATADYNSPLHF.

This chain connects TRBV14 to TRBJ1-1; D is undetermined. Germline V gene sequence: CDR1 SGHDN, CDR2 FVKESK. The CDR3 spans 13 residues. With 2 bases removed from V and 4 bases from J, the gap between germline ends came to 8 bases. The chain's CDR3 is CASSQREGTEAFF. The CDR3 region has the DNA TGTGCCAGCAGCCAAAGGGAGGGCACTGAAGCTTTCTTT.

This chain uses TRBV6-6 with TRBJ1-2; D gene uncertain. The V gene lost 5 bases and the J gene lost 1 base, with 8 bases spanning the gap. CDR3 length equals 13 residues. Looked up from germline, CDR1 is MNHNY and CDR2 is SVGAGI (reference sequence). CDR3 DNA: TGTGCCAGCAGTACCACAGTTAACTATGGCTACACCTTC. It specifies CASSTTVNYGYTF.

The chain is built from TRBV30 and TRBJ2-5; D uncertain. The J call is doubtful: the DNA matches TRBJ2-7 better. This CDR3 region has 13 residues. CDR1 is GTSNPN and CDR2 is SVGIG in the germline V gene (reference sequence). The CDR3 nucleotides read TGTGCCTGGAGAAGAGGAAACTCCTACGAGCAGTACTTC. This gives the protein CAWRRGNSYEQYF.

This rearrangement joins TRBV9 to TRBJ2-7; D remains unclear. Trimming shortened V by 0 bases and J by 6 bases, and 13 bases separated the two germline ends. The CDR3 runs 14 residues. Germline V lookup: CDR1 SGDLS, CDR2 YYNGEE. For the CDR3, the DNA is TGTGCCAGCAGCGTAGGACCCACCTCGGGCGAGCAGTACTTC. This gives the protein CASSVGPTSGEQYF. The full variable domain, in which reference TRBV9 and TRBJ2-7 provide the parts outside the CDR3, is DSGVTQTPKHLITATGQRVTLRCSPRSGDLSVYWYQQSLDQGLQFLIQYYNGEERAKGNILERFSAQQFPDLHSELNLSSLELGDSALYFCASSVGPTSGEQYFGPGTRLTVT.

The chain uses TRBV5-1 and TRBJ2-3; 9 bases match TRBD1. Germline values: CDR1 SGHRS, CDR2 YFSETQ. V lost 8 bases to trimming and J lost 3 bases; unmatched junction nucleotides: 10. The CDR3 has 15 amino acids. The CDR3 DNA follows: TGCGCCAGTTCTGAGGGGACAGGGAAGACAGATACGCAGTATTTT. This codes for CASSEGTGKTDTQYF. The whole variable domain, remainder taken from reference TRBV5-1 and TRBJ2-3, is KAGVTQTPRYLIKTRGQQVTLSCSPISGHRSVSWYQQTPGQGLQFLFEYFSETQRNKGNFPGRFSGRQFSNSRSEMNVSTLELGDSALYLCASSEGTGKTDTQYFGPGTRLTVL.

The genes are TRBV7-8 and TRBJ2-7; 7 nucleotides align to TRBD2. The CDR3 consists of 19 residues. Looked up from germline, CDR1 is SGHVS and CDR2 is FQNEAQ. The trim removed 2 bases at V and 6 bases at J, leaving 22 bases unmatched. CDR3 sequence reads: CASSLYGLGTFHWEGEQYF. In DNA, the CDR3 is TGTGCCAGCAGCTTATACGGACTAGGTACCTTCCATTGGGAGGGCGAGCAGTACTTC.

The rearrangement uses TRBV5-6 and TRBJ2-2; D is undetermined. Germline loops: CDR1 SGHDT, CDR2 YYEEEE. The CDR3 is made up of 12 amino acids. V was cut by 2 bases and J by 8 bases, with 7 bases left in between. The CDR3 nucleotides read TGTGCCAGCAGCTTCTCCTTGGGGGAGCTGTTTTTT. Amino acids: CASSFSLGELFF.

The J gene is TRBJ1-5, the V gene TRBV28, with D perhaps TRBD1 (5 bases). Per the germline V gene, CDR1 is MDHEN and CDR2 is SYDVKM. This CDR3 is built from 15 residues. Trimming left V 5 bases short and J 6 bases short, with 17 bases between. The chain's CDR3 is CASSLPTGLGQPQHF. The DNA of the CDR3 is TGTGCCAGCAGTCTTCCAACAGGATTGGGTCAGCCCCAGCATTTT.

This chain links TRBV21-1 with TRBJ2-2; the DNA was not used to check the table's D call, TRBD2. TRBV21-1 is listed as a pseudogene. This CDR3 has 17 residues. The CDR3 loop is CASSKAKTSVNTGELFF. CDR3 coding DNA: TGTGCCAGCAGCAAAGCGAAGACTAGTGTGAACACCGGGGAGCTGTTTTTT.

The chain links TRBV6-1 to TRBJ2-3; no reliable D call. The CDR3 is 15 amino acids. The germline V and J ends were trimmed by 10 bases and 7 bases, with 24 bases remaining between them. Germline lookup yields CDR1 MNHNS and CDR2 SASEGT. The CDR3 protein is CATTSRLATRNTQYF. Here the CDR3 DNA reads TGTGCCACTACATCCCGCCTGGCTACACGCAATACGCAGTATTTT.

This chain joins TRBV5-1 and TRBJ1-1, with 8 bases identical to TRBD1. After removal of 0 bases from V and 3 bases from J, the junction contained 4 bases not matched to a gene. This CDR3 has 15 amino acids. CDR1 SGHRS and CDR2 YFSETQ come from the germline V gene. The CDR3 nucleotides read TGCGCCAGCAGCTTGGGGACAGGGCCCTACACTGAAGCTTTCTTT. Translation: CASSLGTGPYTEAFF.

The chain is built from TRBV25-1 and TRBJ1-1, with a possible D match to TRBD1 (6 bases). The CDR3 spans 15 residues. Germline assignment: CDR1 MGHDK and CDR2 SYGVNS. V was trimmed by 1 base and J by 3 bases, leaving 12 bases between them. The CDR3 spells CASSELKGVDTEAFF. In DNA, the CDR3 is TGTGCCAGCAGTGAATTGAAGGGGGTCGACACTGAAGCTTTCTTT. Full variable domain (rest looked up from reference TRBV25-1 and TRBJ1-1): EADIYQTPRYLVIGTGKKITLECSQTMGHDKMYWYQQDPGMELHLIHYSYGVNSTEKGDLSSESTVSRIRTEHFPLTLESARPSHTSQYLCASSELKGVDTEAFFGQGTRLTVV.

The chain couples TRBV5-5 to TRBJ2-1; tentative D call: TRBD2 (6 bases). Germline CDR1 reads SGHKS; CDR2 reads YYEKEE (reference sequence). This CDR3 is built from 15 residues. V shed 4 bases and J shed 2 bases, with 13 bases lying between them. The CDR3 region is CASSHSGPTYNEQFF. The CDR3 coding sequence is TGTGCCAGCAGCCATAGCGGACCCACCTACAATGAGCAGTTCTTC.

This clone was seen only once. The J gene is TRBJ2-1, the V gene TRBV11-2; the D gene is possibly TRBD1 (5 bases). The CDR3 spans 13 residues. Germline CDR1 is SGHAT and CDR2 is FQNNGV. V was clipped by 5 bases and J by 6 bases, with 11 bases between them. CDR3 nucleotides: TGTGCCAGCAGCCCGCTGGGGCTCAATGAGCAGTTCTTC. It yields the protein CASSPLGLNEQFF.

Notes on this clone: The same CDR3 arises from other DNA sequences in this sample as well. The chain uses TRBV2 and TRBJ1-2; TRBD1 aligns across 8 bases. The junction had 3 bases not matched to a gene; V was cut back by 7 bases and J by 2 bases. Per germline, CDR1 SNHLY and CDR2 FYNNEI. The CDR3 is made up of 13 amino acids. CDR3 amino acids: CASNRQGNYGYTF. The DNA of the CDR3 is TGTGCCAGCAACCGACAGGGGAACTATGGCTACACCTTC.

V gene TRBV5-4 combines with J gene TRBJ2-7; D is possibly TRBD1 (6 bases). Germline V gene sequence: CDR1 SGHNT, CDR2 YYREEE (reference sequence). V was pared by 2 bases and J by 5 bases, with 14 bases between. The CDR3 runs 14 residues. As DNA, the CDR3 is TGTGCCAGCAGCTTCACCCAGGGGTCAAACGAGCAGTACTTC. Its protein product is CASSFTQGSNEQYF.

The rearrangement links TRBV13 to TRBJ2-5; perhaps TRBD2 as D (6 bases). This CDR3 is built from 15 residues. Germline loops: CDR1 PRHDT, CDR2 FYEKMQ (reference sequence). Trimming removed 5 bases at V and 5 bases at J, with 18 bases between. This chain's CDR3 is CASSLGRGREETQYF. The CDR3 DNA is TGTGCCAGCAGCCTCGGGCGGGGCCGGGAGGAGACCCAGTACTTC.

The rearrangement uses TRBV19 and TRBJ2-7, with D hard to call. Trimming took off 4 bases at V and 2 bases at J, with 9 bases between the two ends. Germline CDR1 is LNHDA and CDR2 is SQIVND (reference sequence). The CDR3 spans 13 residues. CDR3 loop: CASSNRNPYEQYF. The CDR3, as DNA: TGTGCCAGTAGTAATCGGAACCCCTACGAGCAGTACTTC. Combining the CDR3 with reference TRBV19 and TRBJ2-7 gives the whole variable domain DGGITQSPKYLFRKEGQNVTLSCEQNLNHDAMYWYRQDPGQGLRLIYYSQIVNDFQKGDIAEGYSVSREKKESFPLTVTSAQKNPTAFYLCASSNRNPYEQYFGPGTRLTVT.